These 17 T cell receptor beta chains were all obtained from the same sample, sequenced in a study of cytomegalovirus exposure and HLA in healthy donors. PCR amplification relied on 60 Vbeta primers (plus 13 Jbeta primers). TCRdb keeps only in-frame clones here, not all; method: immunoSEQ multiplex PCR. The sample shows about 190,000 clones, almost 80% of them seen only once. Sequencing input: PBMCs. These receptors were taken from a woman between 18 and 29 years old in good health and CMV-seronegative.

The J gene is TRBJ1-2, the V gene TRBV2; D perhaps matches TRBD1 (5 bases). V was cut by 6 bases and J by 7 bases, with 15 bases left in between. Germline CDR1 reads SNHLY; CDR2 reads FYNNEI. The CDR3 runs 13 residues. The CDR3: CASSGQGKAGYTF. For the CDR3, the DNA is TGTGCCAGCAGCGGACAAGGTAAAGCTGGCTACACCTTC.

This rearrangement joins TRBV7-2 to TRBJ1-1; 11 nucleotides align to TRBD1. Germline V gives CDR1 SGHTA, CDR2 FQGNSA. V trimming: 5 bases; J trimming: 4 bases; junction bases outside the gene matches: 6. The CDR3 runs 15 residues. CDR3: CASSIGTGGSTEAFF. For the CDR3, the DNA is TGTGCCAGCAGCATAGGGACAGGGGGGAGCACTGAAGCTTTCTTT. The entire variable domain, with the rest obtained from reference TRBV7-2 and TRBJ1-1, is as follows: GAGVSQSPSNKVTEKGKDVELRCDPISGHTALYWYRQSLGQGLEFLIYFQGNSAPDKSGLPSDRFSAERTGGSVSTLTIQRTQQEDSAVYLCASSIGTGGSTEAFFGQGTRLTVV.

The chain employs TRBV7-9 and TRBJ1-1; D gene unclear. This CDR3 has 14 residues. CDR1 SEHNR and CDR2 FQNEAQ come from the germline V gene (reference sequence). Trimming took off 5 bases at V and 6 bases at J, with 16 bases between the two ends. The CDR3, as DNA: TGTGCCAGCAGCCCCCGCCAGAGGGAACCTGAAGCTTTCTTT. Its translation: CASSPRQREPEAFF.

V is TRBV28 and J is TRBJ2-4; 8 positions agree with TRBD2. CDR1 and CDR2 from the germline V gene are MDHEN and SYDVKM. Germline trimming cut 6 bases from V and 0 bases from J; bases unmatched to any gene: 7. The CDR3 is 16 amino acids. The CDR3 region has the DNA TGTGCCAGCAGGGAATTTAGCGGGATAGCCAAAAACATTCAGTACTTC. It translates to CASREFSGIAKNIQYF.

J is TRBJ2-2 and V is TRBV6-6; the match to TRBD2 covers 7 bases. There are 16 residues in the CDR3. V shed 2 bases and J 7 bases; nucleotides not matched to a gene: 10. Germline assignment: CDR1 MNHNY and CDR2 SVGAGI (reference sequence). The CDR3 is CASSYGPGGLSGELFF. The CDR3 region has the DNA TGTGCCAGCAGTTACGGGCCGGGGGGACTCAGCGGGGAGCTGTTTTTT.

The chain employs TRBV5-1 and TRBJ1-1; 10 nucleotides line up with TRBD1. The CDR3 spans 15 residues. CDR1 and CDR2 (germline): SGHRS, YFSETQ. With 0 bases clipped from V and 5 bases from J, the junction kept 4 bases outside the gene matches. DNA for the CDR3: TGCGCCAGCAGCTTGGATGGGACAGGGGAAACTGAAGCTTTCTTT. Protein product: CASSLDGTGETEAFF. Full variable domain (rest looked up from reference TRBV5-1 and TRBJ1-1): KAGVTQTPRYLIKTRGQQVTLSCSPISGHRSVSWYQQTPGQGLQFLFEYFSETQRNKGNFPGRFSGRQFSNSRSEMNVSTLELGDSALYLCASSLDGTGETEAFFGQGTRLTVV.

This sequence joins TRBV9 and TRBJ2-5; 12 bases are shared with TRBD2. The CDR3 runs 15 residues. J gave up 5 bases and V 3 bases, and 5 bases lay outside the gene matches. CDR1 is SGDLS and CDR2 is YYNGEE in the germline V gene. The CDR3 DNA sequence: TGTGCCAGCAGCGGGACTAGCGGGATAGGTGAGACCCAGTACTTC. Amino acids: CASSGTSGIGETQYF. Full variable domain (remainder filled in from reference TRBV9 and TRBJ2-5): DSGVTQTPKHLITATGQRVTLRCSPRSGDLSVYWYQQSLDQGLQFLIQYYNGEERAKGNILERFSAQQFPDLHSELNLSSLELGDSALYFCASSGTSGIGETQYFGPGTRLLVL.

This clone showed up just once. The rearrangement links TRBV10-1 to TRBJ2-3; 9 bases line up with TRBD1. V was pared by 7 bases and J by 2 bases, with 7 bases of the junction left unmatched. CDR1 WNHNN and CDR2 SYGVQD come from the germline V gene (reference sequence). The CDR3 loop spans 15 amino acids. CDR3: CASTGDRGTTDTQYF. CDR3 bases: TGCGCCAGCACCGGAGACAGGGGGACCACAGATACGCAGTATTTT.

V is TRBV28 and J is TRBJ1-2; D gene uncertain. From germline, CDR1 is MDHEN and CDR2 SYDVKM. V was cut by 5 bases and J by 6 bases, with 13 bases left in between. The CDR3 runs 13 residues. The chain's CDR3 is CASSPARRHGYTF. The CDR3 DNA is TGTGCCAGCAGTCCCGCCCGGCGGCATGGCTACACCTTC.

The V and J genes are TRBV7-9 and TRBJ2-2; 8 bases are shared with TRBD2. Germline trimming cut 11 bases from V and 5 bases from J; bases unmatched to any gene: 16. Germline CDR1 reads SEHNR; CDR2 reads FQNEAQ (reference sequence). CDR3 size: 16 residues. CDR3 DNA sequence: TGTGCCCTTGGACGGGGTAGCGGGATTGATACCGGGGAGCTGTTTTTT. It translates to CALGRGSGIDTGELFF.

The chain uses TRBV9 and TRBJ2-1; 8 positions match TRBD2. The germline CDR1 and CDR2 sequences are SGDLS and YYNGEE. The V and J ends lost 4 bases and 0 bases, in that order; junction bases with no gene match: 6. This CDR3 has 16 residues. CDR3 in DNA: TGTGCCAGCAGCCCTCCGGGACTAGACTCCTACAATGAGCAGTTCTTC. Residues: CASSPPGLDSYNEQFF.

The chain combines TRBV5-1 with TRBJ1-1; tentatively, D is TRBD1 (6 bases). The V and J ends lost 7 bases and 1 base respectively, with 14 bases between them. This CDR3 is 14 amino acids long. CDR1 SGHRS and CDR2 YFSETQ come from the germline V gene. The CDR3 loop reads CASGSGTTNTEAFF. The CDR3 bases are TGCGCCAGCGGCTCAGGGACAACGAACACTGAAGCTTTCTTT.

V usage is TRBV6-5 and J usage is TRBJ2-3, with 9 bases that match TRBD1. V gave up 6 bases and J gave up 3 bases; unmatched junction bases: 7. The CDR3 is 15 residues long. Germline assignment: CDR1 MNHEY and CDR2 SVGAGI. This chain's CDR3 is CASRRGQGETDTQYF. The CDR3 DNA follows: TGTGCCAGCAGGAGGGGACAGGGAGAGACAGATACGCAGTATTTT.

The chain couples TRBV19 to TRBJ2-5, with a possible D match to TRBD2 (5 bases). CDR1 and CDR2 (germline): LNHDA, SQIVND (reference sequence). The CDR3 length is 14 residues. Trimming cost V 6 bases and J 11 bases, with 22 bases left between them. Written as DNA, the CDR3 is TGTGCCAGTAGCCCTGGACTGCGGCAGGATGGGCAGTACTTC. Translating it yields CASSPGLRQDGQYF.

This chain links TRBV7-9 with TRBJ2-1, with 9 bases identical to TRBD1. V was clipped by 5 bases and J by 1 base; unmatched bases: 9. Per the germline V gene, CDR1 is SEHNR and CDR2 is FQNEAQ (reference sequence). The CDR3 runs to 17 residues. CDR3 sequence: CASSVGSDRGSYNEQFF. CDR3 bases: TGTGCCAGCAGCGTGGGGTCAGACAGGGGGTCCTACAATGAGCAGTTCTTC.

V usage is TRBV29-1 and J usage is TRBJ1-4; 11 positions match TRBD1. The trim removed 4 bases at V and 3 bases at J, leaving 7 bases unmatched. This CDR3 has 16 amino acids. From germline, CDR1 is SQVTM and CDR2 ANQGSEA. In nucleotides, the CDR3 is TGCAGCGTTGGCCAAGTGGGACAGGGGGCTAATGAAAAACTGTTTTTT. Its translation: CSVGQVGQGANEKLFF.

The rearrangement links TRBV6-4 to TRBJ1-6; no clear D. V lost 0 bases and J lost 6, with 15 bases in between. The CDR3 sequence is 17 residues long. Germline CDR1 MRHNA, CDR2 SNTAGT. In DNA form, the CDR3 reads TGTGCCAGCAGTGACTCTACCCGAGGGAAGGGTAATTCACCCCTCCACTTT. Protein sequence: CASSDSTRGKGNSPLHF.